This TCR beta chain was documented in a study of blood T cell repertoires in COVID-19. Overall study: Italy, Spain and the United States were the sources of the convalescent and acute COVID-19 samples. Sample material is recorded as cDNA or gDNA derived from T cells, B-cell-depleted T cells, or PBMCs.

As originally analysed: It was from reference gene primer amplification that nucleated cell counts were estimated. Here immunoSEQ multiplex PCR was the method, and the copy in TCRdb shows in-frame clones only, minus some. V and J calls and clone size are given by that table; D and trimming were obtained from the DNA. The table lists 95,000 to 150,000 clones, approximately 71% of them singletons. The source material was peripheral blood. This clonotype originated in an older woman with acute or convalescent COVID-19.

The CDR3 DNA is TGCGCCAGCAGCCTGACACAGGCTCGCTCTGGAAACACCATATATTTT. Residues: CASSLTQARSGNTIYF. This sequence joins TRBV4-1 and TRBJ1-3; tentatively, D is TRBD1 (5 bases). CDR3 length: 16 residues. Trimming took off 4 bases at V and 0 bases at J, with 13 bases between the two ends. The germline V gene encodes CDR1 MGHRA and CDR2 YSYEKL.